This T cell receptor (beta chain) is from a study of cytomegalovirus exposure and HLA in healthy donors. At the level of the study: 81% of 350 to 400 genotyped donors fell in the Caucasian-associated ancestry cluster.

PCR employed 60 Vbeta and 13 Jbeta primers. Libraries were prepared by immunoSEQ multiplex PCR; TCRdb keeps only in-frame clonotypes and omits some of them. The sample holds 150,000 to 200,000 clones, roughly 76% seen once. Per germline, CDR1 MGHRA and CDR2 YSYEKL. V lost 2 bases to trimming and J lost 4 bases, with 14 bases between them. The CDR3 sequence is 15 residues long. Sequences were obtained from PBMCs. The receptor's source is a human donor in good health. The V and J genes are TRBV4-1 and TRBJ1-1; D is perhaps TRBD1 (5 bases). CDR3 residues: CASSQLGPGGTEAFF. The CDR3 DNA reads as TGCGCCAGCAGCCAACTAGGCCCGGGGGGCACTGAAGCTTTCTTT.